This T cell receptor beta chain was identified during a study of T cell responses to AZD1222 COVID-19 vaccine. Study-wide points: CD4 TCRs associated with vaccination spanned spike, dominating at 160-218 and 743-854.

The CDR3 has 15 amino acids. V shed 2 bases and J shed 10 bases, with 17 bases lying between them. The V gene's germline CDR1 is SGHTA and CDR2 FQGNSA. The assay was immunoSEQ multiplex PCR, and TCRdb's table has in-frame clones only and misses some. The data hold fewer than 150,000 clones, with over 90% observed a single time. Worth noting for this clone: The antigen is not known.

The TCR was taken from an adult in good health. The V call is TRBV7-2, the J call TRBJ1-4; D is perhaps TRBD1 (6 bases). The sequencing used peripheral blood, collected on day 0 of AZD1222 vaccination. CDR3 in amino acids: CASSLSGTSIGKLFF. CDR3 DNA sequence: TGTGCCAGCAGCTTAAGTGGGACATCAATTGGAAAACTGTTTTTT.